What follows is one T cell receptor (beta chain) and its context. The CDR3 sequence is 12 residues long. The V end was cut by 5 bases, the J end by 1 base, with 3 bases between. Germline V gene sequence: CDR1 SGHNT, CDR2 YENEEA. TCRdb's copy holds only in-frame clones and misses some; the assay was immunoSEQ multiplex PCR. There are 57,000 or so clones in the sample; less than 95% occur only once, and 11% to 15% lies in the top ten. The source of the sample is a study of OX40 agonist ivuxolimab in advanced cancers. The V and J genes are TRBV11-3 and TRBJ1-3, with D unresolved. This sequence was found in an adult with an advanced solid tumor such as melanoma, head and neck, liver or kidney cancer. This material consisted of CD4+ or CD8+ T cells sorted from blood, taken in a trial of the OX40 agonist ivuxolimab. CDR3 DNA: TGTGCCAGCAGCAAGTCTGGAAACACCATATATTTT. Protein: CASSKSGNTIYF.